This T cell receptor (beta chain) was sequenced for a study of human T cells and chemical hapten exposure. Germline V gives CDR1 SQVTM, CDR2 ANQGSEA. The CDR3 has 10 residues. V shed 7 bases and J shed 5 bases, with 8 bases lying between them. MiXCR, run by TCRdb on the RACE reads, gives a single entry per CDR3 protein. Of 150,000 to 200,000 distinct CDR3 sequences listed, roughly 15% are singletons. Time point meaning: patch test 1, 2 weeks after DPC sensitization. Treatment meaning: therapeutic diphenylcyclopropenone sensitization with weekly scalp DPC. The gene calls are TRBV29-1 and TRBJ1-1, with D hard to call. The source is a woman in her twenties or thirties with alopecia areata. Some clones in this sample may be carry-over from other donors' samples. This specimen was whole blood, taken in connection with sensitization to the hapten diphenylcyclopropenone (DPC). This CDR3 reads CSGYYTEAFF. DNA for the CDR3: TGCAGCGGGTATTATACTGAAGCTTTCTTT.